These 31 T cell receptor beta chains share one sample of origin, sequenced in a study of blood T cell repertoires in COVID-19. Method: immunoSEQ multiplex PCR; TCRdb's copy keeps in-frame clones and lacks some. The data hold 87,000 or so clones, with about 89% observed a single time. Sample: peripheral blood. The receptors shown here come from a human donor with acute or convalescent COVID-19. The donor label of this sample is uncertain.

The rearrangement uses TRBV7-2 and TRBJ1-5; TRBD1 matches at 8 bases. The CDR3 is 14 amino acids. Per the germline V gene, CDR1 is SGHTA and CDR2 is FQGNSA. Unmatched junction bases numbered 3, after V lost 3 bases and J lost 5 bases. In DNA, the CDR3 is TGTGCCAGCAGCTTGGGGACAGGACATCAGCCCCAGCATTTT. The encoded protein is CASSLGTGHQPQHF.

CDR3: CASRDRGIGTEAFF. Written as DNA, the CDR3 is TGTGCCAGCAGGGACAGGGGTATCGGCACTGAAGCTTTCTTT. The genes are TRBV4-2 and TRBJ1-1; 9 bases line up with TRBD1. Germline CDR1 LGHNA, CDR2 YNFKEQ. The CDR3 totals 14 residues. V shed 6 bases, J shed 4 bases, and the junction held 6 bases outside the gene matches.

With regard to this clone: One end of the junction varies from germline; a read error may be responsible. The chain carries TRBV4-2 and TRBJ2-2; D remains unclear. The CDR3 extends over 15 amino acids. The V gene's germline CDR1 is LGHNA and CDR2 YNFKEQ. The DNA for the CDR3 is TGTGCCAGCGGCCAACGCAGCCGGCAGGCCGGGGAGCTGTTTTTT. Its protein product is CASGQRSRQAGELFF.

The chain carries TRBV27 and TRBJ1-1, with TRBD1 matching over 8 bases. The CDR3 has 13 residues. J gave up 4 bases and V 7 bases, and 5 bases lay outside the gene matches. CDR1 is MNHEY, CDR2 SMNVEV, per germline (reference sequence). CDR3 DNA: TGTGCCAGCATAAGCACAGGGGGCACTGAAGCTTTCTTT. Translating it yields CASISTGGTEAFF.

This sequence joins TRBV27 and TRBJ2-4; D is perhaps TRBD1 (6 bases). The germline CDR1 and CDR2 sequences are MNHEY and SMNVEV (reference sequence). The CDR3 runs 15 residues. Trimming left V 6 bases short and J 1 base short, with 13 bases between. CDR3 sequence: CASRSPDRAKNIQYF. The CDR3 coding sequence is TGTGCCAGCAGATCTCCTGACAGGGCCAAAAACATTCAGTACTTC.

This chain connects TRBV18 to TRBJ2-5; TRBD1 matches at 7 bases. The CDR3 sequence is 17 residues long. CDR1 and CDR2 (germline): KGHSH, LQKENI. The V gene end was trimmed by 0 bases and the J gene end by 0 bases; junction bases not matched to a gene: 7. The CDR3 DNA is TGTGCCAGCTCACCACCTAAGCCAGGGGGTAACCAAGAGACCCAGTACTTC. It translates to CASSPPKPGGNQETQYF.

V is TRBV6-5 and J is TRBJ2-2; D is possibly TRBD2 (5 bases). V lost 2 bases, J lost 4 bases, and 14 bases lay in between. The CDR3 is 16 residues long. CDR1 and CDR2 (germline): MNHEY, SVGAGI. CDR3 sequence (DNA): TGTGCCAGCAGTTACCCGACCGGGGAATCCACCGGGGAGCTGTTTTTT. It translates to CASSYPTGESTGELFF.

The chain joins TRBV5-4 to TRBJ2-3; D gene uncertain. Deletions cut 4 bases from V and 1 base from J, with 4 bases between. The germline V gene encodes CDR1 SGHNT and CDR2 YYREEE (reference sequence). The CDR3 totals 12 residues. The CDR3: CASSPGTDTQYF. DNA for the CDR3: TGTGCCAGCAGCCCTGGCACAGATACGCAGTATTTT.

This chain connects TRBV27 to TRBJ1-6; D is uncertain. Germline V lookup: CDR1 MNHEY, CDR2 SMNVEV (reference sequence). The ends were cut back, 3 bases at V and 11 bases at J, with 20 bases in the middle. There are 16 residues in the CDR3. DNA of the CDR3: TGTGCCAGCAGTTTGGAGGGAACGAGGTCCAGCGCACCCCTCCACTTT. As protein: CASSLEGTRSSAPLHF.

This sequence joins TRBV28 and TRBJ1-4; 9 positions match TRBD1. The V segment lost 2 bases and the J segment 7 bases; nucleotides outside the gene matches: 2. The CDR3 length is 14 residues. Germline V gene lookup returns CDR1 MDHEN and CDR2 SYDVKM. The CDR3 here is CASSLGQGREKLFF. The CDR3 DNA reads TGTGCCAGCAGTTTAGGACAGGGGCGTGAAAAACTGTTTTTT.

The chain recombines TRBV7-2 with TRBJ2-1, with 8 nucleotides matching TRBD2. Germline CDR1 reads SGHTA; CDR2 reads FQGNSA. V gave up 0 bases and J gave up 8 bases; unmatched junction bases: 3. The length of the CDR3 is 14 residues. The CDR3 DNA reads as TGTGCCAGCAGCTTAGCGCGGGGGGCCTATGAGCAGTTCTTC. Encoded protein: CASSLARGAYEQFF.

This sequence joins TRBV24-1 and TRBJ2-2; 9 nucleotides align to TRBD1. The CDR3 loop spans 16 amino acids. Germline-derived CDR1 and CDR2 are KGHDR and SFDVKD. V lost 3 bases to trimming and J lost 7 bases; unmatched junction nucleotides: 8. The CDR3: CATSDPRQGEGGELFF. The DNA for the CDR3 is TGTGCCACCAGTGATCCCCGACAGGGGGAAGGCGGGGAGCTGTTTTTT.

The gene calls are TRBV6-6 and TRBJ1-1; weak D call: TRBD1 (6 bases). Per the germline V gene, CDR1 is MNHNY and CDR2 is SVGAGI (reference sequence). This CDR3 is 14 amino acids long. Trimming pared 7 bases from V and 0 bases from J, leaving 12 bases between. DNA of the CDR3: TGTGCCAGCACCCTAAAGGGGGTGAACACTGAAGCTTTCTTT. Amino acids: CASTLKGVNTEAFF.

The CDR3 DNA reads TGCGCCAGCAGTGAATCAGGGGGCGCCGGCAATCAGCCCCAGCATTTT. Translating it yields CASSESGGAGNQPQHF. This chain links TRBV10-2 with TRBJ1-5; 8 nucleotides agree with TRBD1. This CDR3 contains 16 residues. J was trimmed by 2 bases and V by 3 bases; bases with no gene match: 6. The germline CDR1 and CDR2 sequences are WSHSY and SAAADI.

The genes are TRBV5-1 and TRBJ1-6; D gene unclear. Germline V lookup: CDR1 SGHRS, CDR2 YFSETQ. Trimming shortened V by 3 bases and J by 5 bases, and 12 bases separated the two germline ends. The CDR3 spans 15 residues. The CDR3 loop is CASSYGPGDNSPLHF. In DNA form, the CDR3 reads TGCGCCAGCAGCTACGGTCCCGGGGATAATTCACCCCTCCACTTT.

A single count supports this clone. The rearrangement links TRBV5-1 to TRBJ2-7; tentatively, D is TRBD1 (6 bases). CDR1 and CDR2 (germline): SGHRS, YFSETQ. This CDR3 region has 15 residues. V shed 3 bases and J shed 5 bases, with 18 bases lying between them. The CDR3 DNA follows: TGCGCCAGCAGCTCGGAAAGAAATCAGGGGCACGAGCAGTACTTC. Residues: CASSSERNQGHEQYF.

The chain combines TRBV6-6 with TRBJ2-7; a weak D match, TRBD2 (5 bases). The V end was cut by 5 bases, the J end by 3 bases, with 8 bases between. The germline CDR1 and CDR2 sequences are MNHNY and SVGAGI (reference sequence). This CDR3 comprises 12 residues. The CDR3 loop reads CASSPSLYEQYF. The CDR3 bases are TGTGCCAGCAGTCCTAGCCTCTACGAGCAGTACTTC.

The count of this clone is one. V usage is TRBV7-2 and J usage is TRBJ2-3; D unresolved. CDR1 and CDR2 (germline): SGHTA, FQGNSA. Trimming pared 10 bases from V and 6 bases from J, leaving 14 bases between. This CDR3 contains 12 residues. This CDR3 reads CAISSNGDTQYF. In DNA form, the CDR3 reads TGTGCCATCTCTTCCAACGGGGATACGCAGTATTTT.

The J gene is TRBJ2-7, the V gene TRBV25-1; 7 bases match TRBD1. The CDR3 covers 14 residues. Trimming cost V 3 bases and J 5 bases; bases outside gene matches: 7. Germline V gives CDR1 MGHDK, CDR2 SYGVNS. The CDR3 here is CASSDLTGFHEQYF. CDR3 sequence (DNA): TGTGCCAGCAGTGACTTGACAGGGTTTCACGAGCAGTACTTC.

The chain carries TRBV19 and TRBJ2-5; TRBD2 matches 8 bases. Per the germline V gene, CDR1 is LNHDA and CDR2 is SQIVND (reference sequence). Trimming took 8 bases from V and 0 from J; bases not matched to a gene: 8. CDR3 length: 15 residues. This CDR3 is CASSSSGGYQETQYF. Written as DNA, the CDR3 is TGTGCCAGTTCCTCGAGCGGGGGATACCAAGAGACCCAGTACTTC.

The rearrangement joins TRBV10-3 to TRBJ1-5; the D gene is possibly TRBD1 (5 bases). Trimming removed 2 bases from V and 7 bases from J, with 21 bases in between. Germline V lookup: CDR1 ENHRY, CDR2 SYGVKD. The CDR3 is made up of 17 amino acids. Written as DNA, the CDR3 is TGTGCCATCAGTGAGACCGCTACAGGAATCGGGGGGCAGCCCCAGCATTTT. This translates into CAISETATGIGGQPQHF.

This chain uses TRBV5-1 with TRBJ2-5; 9 bases map to TRBD2. In germline, CDR1 is SGHRS, CDR2 YFSETQ. CDR3 size: 14 residues. V trimming: 5 bases; J trimming: 4 bases; junction bases outside the gene matches: 6. The CDR3 protein is CASSGGGAGETQYF. CDR3 coding DNA: TGCGCCAGCAGTGGCGGGGGGGCAGGAGAGACCCAGTACTTC.

The CDR3 reads CASSARTGGVNNEQFF. CDR3 nucleotide sequence: TGTGCCAGCAGCGCCCGCACTGGCGGGGTCAACAATGAGCAGTTCTTC. J is TRBJ2-1 and V is TRBV9; weak D call: TRBD2 (6 bases). The CDR3 has 16 amino acids. The V gene lost 3 bases and the J gene lost 5 bases, with 18 bases spanning the gap. Per the germline V gene, CDR1 is SGDLS and CDR2 is YYNGEE.

The CDR3 nucleotides are TGTGCCAGCTCACCACCTTACACTATGGAGACTGAAGCTTTCTTT. Its translation: CASSPPYTMETEAFF. V and J are TRBV18 and TRBJ1-1; D is undetermined. Germline CDR1 KGHSH, CDR2 LQKENI. CDR3 length equals 15 residues. V lost 0 bases and J lost 5, with 13 bases in between.

The chain joins TRBV5-6 to TRBJ1-2; maybe TRBD1 (5 bases). The length of the CDR3 is 14 residues. V shed 0 bases and J shed 7 bases, with 13 bases lying between them. Germline CDR1 and CDR2: SGHDT and YYEEEE. CDR3 nucleotides: TGTGCCAGCAGCTTGGACAGGCGACAAAGTGGCTACACCTTC. Amino acids: CASSLDRRQSGYTF. The full variable domain, in which reference TRBV5-6 and TRBJ1-2 provide the parts outside the CDR3, is DAGVTQSPTHLIKTRGQQVTLRCSPKSGHDTVSWYQQALGQGPQFIFQYYEEEERQRGNFPDRFSGHQFPNYSSELNVNALLLGDSALYLCASSLDRRQSGYTFGSGTRLTVV.

V is TRBV19 and J is TRBJ1-1; D unclear. CDR3 length equals 12 residues. V was clipped by 9 bases and J by 1 base, with 9 bases between them. Germline V gene sequence: CDR1 LNHDA, CDR2 SQIVND (reference sequence). The DNA of the CDR3 is TGTGCCAGCGGAGATACGAACACTGAAGCTTTCTTT. Protein: CASGDTNTEAFF.

V gene TRBV10-2 combines with J gene TRBJ1-2, with 9 nucleotides matching TRBD1. Trimming took 6 bases from V and 4 from J; bases not matched to a gene: 9. The CDR3 totals 15 residues. CDR1 and CDR2 from the germline V gene are WSHSY and SAAADI. This CDR3 is CASSLGQGVGYGYTF. The CDR3 coding sequence is TGCGCCAGCAGCCTGGGACAGGGAGTCGGCTATGGCTACACCTTC.

Concerning this clone itself: Additional DNA sequences in this sample encode the identical CDR3. Written as DNA, the CDR3 is TGTGCCAGCAGGTCTAGCACAGATACGCAGTATTTT. This translates into CASRSSTDTQYF. The chain combines TRBV6-5 with TRBJ2-3; D uncertain. Germline-derived CDR1 and CDR2 are MNHEY and SVGAGI. V dropped 6 bases and J dropped 0 bases, with 4 bases sitting between them. The CDR3 has 12 amino acids.

This chain uses TRBV6-5 with TRBJ1-1; no clear D gene. Trimming took off 10 bases at V and 5 bases at J, with 11 bases between the two ends. Germline lookup yields CDR1 MNHEY and CDR2 SVGAGI. This CDR3 spans 11 amino acids. The CDR3 protein is CATEQRTEAFF. CDR3 DNA sequence: TGTGCCACCGAACAGAGAACTGAAGCTTTCTTT.

This chain links TRBV18 with TRBJ1-1, with a possible D match to TRBD1 (5 bases). In germline, CDR1 is KGHSH, CDR2 LQKENI. The CDR3 extends over 16 amino acids. The V end lost 5 bases, the J end lost 0 bases, and 16 bases lay between the germline ends. The CDR3 loop is CASSAAGRGMNTEAFF. The CDR3 DNA reads as TGTGCCAGCTCAGCGGCCGGGAGGGGCATGAACACTGAAGCTTTCTTT.

The gene calls are TRBV5-1 and TRBJ2-7, with unresolved D. V lost 4 bases and J lost 2, with 4 bases in between. The CDR3 loop spans 11 amino acids. From germline, CDR1 is SGHRS and CDR2 YFSETQ. The CDR3 DNA follows: TGCGCCAGCAGCGACACCTACGAGCAGTACTTC. Its translation is CASSDTYEQYF.